A single sample gave rise to the 18 T cell receptor beta chains below, sequenced in a study of cytomegalovirus exposure and HLA in healthy donors. TCRdb's copy holds only in-frame clones and misses some; the assay was immunoSEQ multiplex PCR. Seen here are about 130,000 clones, approximately 91% observed once, and the top ten hold 1.5% to 2%. The sample consisted of PBMCs. The receptor source for this set is a woman aged 18-35 years in good health and CMV-seronegative.

The count of this clone is one. The genes are TRBV5-4 and TRBJ2-1, with 12 bases lining up with TRBD2. The V gene's germline CDR1 is SGHNT and CDR2 YYREEE (reference sequence). V lost 5 bases and J lost 9; bases outside the gene matches: 12. There are 16 residues in the CDR3. Written as DNA, the CDR3 is TGTGCCAGCAGTCCGGCCCTAGCGGGAGGGAATAGTGAGCAGTTCTTC. Translating gives CASSPALAGGNSEQFF. Variable domain in full (rest from reference TRBV5-4 and TRBJ2-1): ETGVTQSPTHLIKTRGQQVTLRCSSQSGHNTVSWYQQALGQGPQFIFQYYREEENGRGNFPPRFSGLQFPNYSSELNVNALELDDSALYLCASSPALAGGNSEQFFGPGTRLTVL.

The rearrangement joins TRBV5-6 to TRBJ2-7; TRBD2 is a possible D gene (5 bases). The CDR3 loop spans 10 amino acids. V lost 7 bases and J 6 bases, leaving 8 bases between the germline ends. Germline CDR1 and CDR2: SGHDT and YYEEEE. The CDR3 reads CASGGSEQYF. CDR3 in DNA: TGTGCCAGCGGAGGCAGCGAGCAGTACTTC.

The chain joins TRBV11-2 to TRBJ2-1; 8 positions match TRBD2. CDR1 and CDR2 from the germline V gene are SGHAT and FQNNGV. The CDR3 totals 16 residues. V lost 10 bases and J lost 0; bases outside the gene matches: 11. DNA for the CDR3: TGTGCCACCACCCTCGGGACTAGTGCCTCCTACAATGAGCAGTTCTTC. It codes for CATTLGTSASYNEQFF.

The chain couples TRBV28 to TRBJ1-4, with D tentatively TRBD1 (6 bases). The V gene lost 7 bases and the J gene lost 4 bases, with 16 bases spanning the gap. The CDR3 is 15 residues long. Germline CDR1 is MDHEN and CDR2 is SYDVKM. Here the CDR3 reads CASTSGGADNEKLFF. CDR3 coding DNA: TGTGCCAGCACCTCCGGGGGGGCGGATAATGAAAAACTGTTTTTT. The variable domain in full, with the rest retrieved from reference TRBV28 and TRBJ1-4, is DVKVTQSSRYLVKRTGEKVFLECVQDMDHENMFWYRQDPGLGLRLIYFSYDVKMKEKGDIPEGYSVSREKKERFSLILESASTNQTSMYLCASTSGGADNEKLFFGSGTQLSVL.

This chain links TRBV19 with TRBJ1-2, with 8 bases matching TRBD1. The CDR3 has 13 amino acids. The junction had 3 bases not matched to a gene; V was cut back by 5 bases and J by 4 bases. The germline gives CDR1 LNHDA, CDR2 SQIVND (reference sequence). The CDR3 region is CASSRQGFYGYTF. CDR3 coding DNA: TGTGCCAGTAGTCGACAGGGGTTCTATGGCTACACCTTC.

The chain has TRBV6-6 and TRBJ2-7, with 7 bases lining up with TRBD1. Trimming cost V 5 bases and J 3 bases; bases outside gene matches: 7. Germline V lookup: CDR1 MNHNY, CDR2 SVGAGI (reference sequence). The CDR3 length is 14 residues. The chain's CDR3 is CASSKQQGNYEQYF. CDR3 nucleotides: TGTGCCAGCAGTAAACAACAGGGGAACTACGAGCAGTACTTC.

This chain links TRBV27 with TRBJ1-1, with 9 bases aligning to TRBD1. Germline assignment: CDR1 MNHEY and CDR2 SMNVEV (reference sequence). This CDR3 is built from 14 residues. V lost 5 bases, J lost 6 bases, and 7 bases stayed unmatched. The CDR3 sequence is CASSIWDRAAEAFF. The CDR3 DNA sequence: TGTGCCAGCAGTATATGGGACAGGGCGGCTGAAGCTTTCTTT.

This chain connects TRBV19 to TRBJ2-3, with 11 bases that match TRBD2. Germline trimming cut 5 bases from V and 4 bases from J; bases unmatched to any gene: 5. The CDR3 contains 15 residues. Germline V gene data show CDR1 as LNHDA and CDR2 as SQIVND (reference sequence). Written as DNA, the CDR3 is TGTGCCAGTAGTCTTAGCGGGAGGGTACCAGATACGCAGTATTTT. Protein product: CASSLSGRVPDTQYF.

This clone appeared once. V is TRBV27 and J is TRBJ2-5; 10 nucleotides line up with TRBD1. J was trimmed by 4 bases and V by 5 bases; bases with no gene match: 10. Germline V gene sequence: CDR1 MNHEY, CDR2 SMNVEV (reference sequence). This CDR3 region has 16 residues. As DNA, the CDR3 is TGTGCCAGCAGTGCTCTCGGGACAGGGGCTTCAGAGACCCAGTACTTC. It encodes CASSALGTGASETQYF.

This chain uses TRBV28 with TRBJ2-7; TRBD1 aligns across 7 bases. Per the germline V gene, CDR1 is MDHEN and CDR2 is SYDVKM. The CDR3 has 13 residues. V lost 6 bases and J lost 5; bases outside the gene matches: 7. CDR3 DNA: TGTGCCAGCAGGCAGGGACAGTCCAACGAGCAGTACTTC. Residues: CASRQGQSNEQYF.

The table lists this clone with a count of one. The genes are TRBV5-1 and TRBJ1-2; 8 bases are a match to TRBD1. The CDR3 is made up of 16 amino acids. Trimming at V came to 5 bases and at J to 3 bases, leaving 12 bases not matched to a gene. Germline V CDR1 and CDR2: SGHRS, YFSETQ. The DNA for the CDR3 is TGCGCCAGCAGACTAGGACAGGGCGCCCTCCACTATGGCTACACCTTC. It codes for CASRLGQGALHYGYTF.

The V gene is TRBV27, the J gene TRBJ2-1; D perhaps matches TRBD2 (6 bases). Germline CDR1 and CDR2: MNHEY and SMNVEV (reference sequence). The V gene lost 6 bases and the J gene lost 0 bases, with 9 bases spanning the gap. The CDR3 runs to 14 residues. CDR3 loop: CASSVADSYNEQFF. The CDR3 DNA sequence: TGTGCCAGCAGCGTAGCGGACTCCTACAATGAGCAGTTCTTC.

J is TRBJ2-3 and V is TRBV6-1; a weak D match, TRBD2 (5 bases). The V gene's germline CDR1 is MNHNS and CDR2 SASEGT. Trimming cost V 4 bases and J 2 bases, with 10 bases left between them. The CDR3 length is 14 residues. For the CDR3, the DNA is TGTGCCAGCAGTGCGCCAGGACTCACAGATACGCAGTATTTT. Protein: CASSAPGLTDTQYF.

This sequence joins TRBV5-1 and TRBJ2-3; weak D call: TRBD2 (6 bases). CDR1 is SGHRS and CDR2 is YFSETQ in the germline V gene. The V gene lost 0 bases and the J gene lost 3 bases, with 14 bases spanning the gap. The CDR3 totals 16 residues. The CDR3 sequence: CASSLGPAGFTDTQYF. CDR3 bases: TGCGCCAGCAGCTTGGGTCCTGCGGGATTTACAGATACGCAGTATTTT. The whole variable domain, remainder taken from reference TRBV5-1 and TRBJ2-3, is KAGVTQTPRYLIKTRGQQVTLSCSPISGHRSVSWYQQTPGQGLQFLFEYFSETQRNKGNFPGRFSGRQFSNSRSEMNVSTLELGDSALYLCASSLGPAGFTDTQYFGPGTRLTVL.

This chain joins TRBV6-6 and TRBJ1-1; TRBD1 matches at 9 bases. V dropped 0 bases and J dropped 3; count of bases not matched to a gene: 5. The CDR3 spans 16 residues. Germline V gives CDR1 MNHNY, CDR2 SVGAGI (reference sequence). The CDR3 protein is CASSYSPGQGYTEAFF. As DNA, the CDR3 is TGTGCCAGCAGTTACTCTCCAGGACAGGGGTACACTGAAGCTTTCTTT.

CDR3 sequence reads: CASSQKIGQSYGYTF. DNA for the CDR3: TGTGCCAGCAGCCAGAAGATTGGACAGAGCTATGGCTACACCTTC. V gene TRBV14 combines with J gene TRBJ1-2; D perhaps matches TRBD1 (6 bases). V lost 3 bases, J lost 4 bases, and 15 bases lay in between. This CDR3 contains 15 residues. Germline-derived CDR1 and CDR2 are SGHDN and FVKESK. The full variable domain, rest sourced from reference TRBV14 and TRBJ1-2, is EAGVTQFPSHSVIEKGQTVTLRCDPISGHDNLYWYRRVMGKEIKFLLHFVKESKQDESGMPNNRFLAERTGGTYSTLKVQPAELEDSGVYFCASSQKIGQSYGYTFGSGTRLTVV.

The genes are TRBV29-1 and TRBJ1-1; maybe TRBD1 (5 bases). V dropped 2 bases and J dropped 6 bases, with 13 bases sitting between them. This CDR3 comprises 13 residues. CDR1 SQVTM and CDR2 ANQGSEA come from the germline V gene. The CDR3 DNA reads TGCAGCGTTGAACGAGACAGTCGGCCTGAAGCTTTCTTT. This sequence encodes CSVERDSRPEAFF.

The rearrangement joins TRBV28 to TRBJ2-1; TRBD1 might be the D (6 bases). Between the trimmed V and J ends, which lost 3 bases and 9 bases, there was a span of 21 bases. This CDR3 is built from 16 residues. Germline V gene sequence: CDR1 MDHEN, CDR2 SYDVKM. Here the CDR3 reads CASSFYRGTRFPEQFF. The CDR3 DNA follows: TGTGCCAGCAGTTTTTATAGAGGGACAAGGTTTCCTGAGCAGTTCTTC.